A single sample is the source of the 6 T cell receptor beta chains below, sequenced in a study of Ad26.COV2.S vaccination and SARS-CoV-2 variants. Profiled with immunoSEQ multiplex PCR; TCRdb holds only in-frame clones, not every one. The table has approximately 300,000 clones, 85% seen once. Treatment noted: roughly 18 received Ad26.COV2.S at low or high dose, single or two shots; about 5 received placebo; per-sample allocation not given. Samples were taken on day 63 after the first vaccine or placebo injection. Here the sequenced sample was peripheral blood, taken in a trial of Ad26.COV2.S vaccine versus placebo. These receptors all stem from a person aged 18-60 years who received the Ad26.COV2.S COVID-19 vaccine or a placebo.

The rearrangement uses TRBV9 and TRBJ2-7; 10 positions match TRBD1. This CDR3 has 15 amino acids. V was clipped by 3 bases and J by 3 bases; unmatched bases: 6. The germline gives CDR1 SGDLS, CDR2 YYNGEE. In DNA, the CDR3 is TGTGCCAGCAGCGCAGCGACAGGGGGCTACTACGAGCAGTACTTC. Translating gives CASSAATGGYYEQYF.

The chain combines TRBV21-1 with TRBJ2-5; the D call TRBD2 from the table was never checked on the DNA. TRBV21-1 is labeled a pseudogene. The length of the CDR3 is 14 residues. CDR3 in DNA: TGTGCCAGCAGAATACTAGCGGACCAAGAGACCCAGTACTTC. Translated, it gives CASRILADQETQYF.

The CDR3: CASTTRYTDTQYF. CDR3 nucleotide sequence: TGTGCCAGCACGACTAGATACACAGATACGCAGTATTTT. This chain joins TRBV27 and TRBJ2-3, with TRBD2 as a possible D gene (6 bases). Germline lookup yields CDR1 MNHEY and CDR2 SMNVEV (reference sequence). The CDR3 runs 13 residues. V gave up 7 bases and J gave up 2 bases, with 10 bases separating them.

This clone was seen more than once but under ten times. The chain recombines TRBV28 with TRBJ1-1; TRBD1 matches at 11 bases. The junction had 7 bases not matched to a gene; V was cut back by 5 bases and J by 11 bases. Germline V gene lookup returns CDR1 MDHEN and CDR2 SYDVKM. CDR3 length: 13 amino acids. This CDR3 reads CASSPLGTGGAFF. The DNA of the CDR3 is TGTGCCAGCAGTCCGCTCGGGACAGGGGGGGCTTTCTTT.

This sequence joins TRBV6-1 and TRBJ1-2, with a weak D call TRBD1 (6 bases). This CDR3 comprises 14 residues. The germline V gene has CDR1 MNHNS and CDR2 SASEGT. The V end was cut by 2 bases, the J end by 3 bases, with 10 bases between. The DNA of the CDR3 is TGTGCCAGCAGTGAATCGTGGACAGACTATGGCTACACCTTC. Translating it yields CASSESWTDYGYTF.

The chain recombines TRBV11-2 with TRBJ2-1; TRBD1 might be the D (6 bases). The ends were cut back, 5 bases at V and 6 bases at J, with 8 bases in the middle. The CDR3 loop spans 12 amino acids. Germline V gene lookup returns CDR1 SGHAT and CDR2 FQNNGV. The CDR3 nucleotides read TGTGCCAGCAGCCGCAGGGGCAATGAGCAGTTCTTC. This encodes CASSRRGNEQFF.